These 24 T cell receptor beta chains were all obtained from the same sample, sequenced in a study of cytomegalovirus exposure and HLA in healthy donors listed by TCRdb under 2017. The library came from the immunoSEQ multiplex PCR assay. For the multiplex PCR, a mixture combining 60 forward primers for TCR Vbeta segments and 13 reverse primers for TCR Jbeta segments was used. TCRdb took this table from immuneACCESS and kept in-frame rearrangements with V and J called. Such tables lack part of the clones; where checked against another copy, unresolved V genes explain under half of the gap, and the rest is unexplained. In all, the sample holds just under 95,000 clones, and around four fifths of those were seen once. 5.6% of the sample lies in the top ten. The sample was PBMCs. All receptors come from a woman aged 18-29 years in good health and CMV-seropositive.

The CDR3: CASSLAGGQGRVNYGYTF. The CDR3 DNA is TGCGCCAGCAGCTTGGCCGGCGGACAGGGTAGGGTTAACTATGGCTACACCTTC. This rearrangement joins TRBV5-1 to TRBJ1-2, with 8 bases fitting TRBD1. V was clipped by 0 bases and J by 1 base; unmatched bases: 11. This CDR3 has 18 amino acids. Germline loops: CDR1 SGHRS, CDR2 YFSETQ.

The chain couples TRBV13 to TRBJ2-3; TRBD2 is a possible D gene (6 bases). V was trimmed by 4 bases and J by 2 bases, leaving 16 bases between them. The CDR3 is 16 residues long. From germline, CDR1 is PRHDT and CDR2 FYEKMQ (reference sequence). CDR3 in amino acids: CASSYGSQGPTDTQYF. The CDR3 nucleotides are TGTGCCAGCAGCTACGGGAGCCAAGGACCCACAGATACGCAGTATTTT. The full variable domain, rest sourced from reference TRBV13 and TRBJ2-3, is AAGVIQSPRHLIKEKRETATLKCYPIPRHDTVYWYQQGPGQDPQFLISFYEKMQSDKGSIPDRFSAQQFSDYHSELNMSSLELGDSALYFCASSYGSQGPTDTQYFGPGTRLTVL.

This chain links TRBV5-6 with TRBJ1-5; D is ambiguous. CDR3 length equals 14 residues. V was cut by 2 bases and J by 5 bases, with 11 bases left in between. Germline lookup yields CDR1 SGHDT and CDR2 YYEEEE. The CDR3, as DNA: TGTGCCAGCAGCTTCTCGGGGAGGTATCAGCCCCAGCATTTT. This sequence encodes CASSFSGRYQPQHF.

The CDR3 DNA reads TGTGCCAGCAGCCAAGCTGCGGGACAGGGGACCTACGAGCAGTACTTC. Its translation: CASSQAAGQGTYEQYF. The rearrangement joins TRBV4-2 to TRBJ2-7; 10 bases agree with TRBD1. The CDR3 runs to 16 residues. The V gene end was trimmed by 1 base and the J gene end by 2 bases; junction bases not matched to a gene: 5. Germline CDR1 LGHNA, CDR2 YNFKEQ.

The rearrangement uses TRBV6-6 and TRBJ1-3; TRBD1 agrees at 9 bases. Germline V CDR1 and CDR2: MNHNY, SVGAGI (reference sequence). This CDR3 spans 15 amino acids. J gave up 8 bases and V 6 bases, and 11 bases lay outside the gene matches. In DNA form, the CDR3 reads TGTGCCAGCAGGACACAGGGGGCCCCCGGGGACACCATATATTTT. Translation: CASRTQGAPGDTIYF.

This clone was seen a few times. The chain employs TRBV10-2 and TRBJ2-6, with TRBD2 matching 12 bases. V was pared by 6 bases and J by 0 bases, with 6 bases of the junction left unmatched. In germline, CDR1 is WSHSY, CDR2 SAAADI. This CDR3 has 18 residues. This chain's CDR3 is CASSGLAGPSSGANVLTF. The CDR3 DNA is TGCGCCAGCAGCGGACTAGCGGGGCCCAGCTCTGGGGCCAACGTCCTGACTTTC.

The chain employs TRBV7-3 and TRBJ2-2; D remains ambiguous. The germline V gene has CDR1 SGHTA and CDR2 FQGTGA. The CDR3 consists of 20 residues. The V gene lost 2 bases and the J gene lost 1 base, with 23 bases spanning the gap. The CDR3 bases are TGTGCCAGCAGCTTATCCGGTCTCGGGTTCGAGGATTTGAACACCGGGGAGCTGTTTTTT. Translating it yields CASSLSGLGFEDLNTGELFF.

J is TRBJ1-1 and V is TRBV5-1, with a weak D call TRBD1 (6 bases). Germline V CDR1 and CDR2: SGHRS, YFSETQ. The CDR3 is 17 residues long. The germline V and J ends were trimmed by 3 bases and 2 bases, with 20 bases remaining between them. CDR3 region: CASSSRATDRSNTEAFF. The DNA of the CDR3 is TGCGCCAGCAGCTCTAGGGCTACCGACAGGAGCAACACTGAAGCTTTCTTT. Full variable domain (outside the CDR3, taken from reference TRBV5-1 and TRBJ1-1): KAGVTQTPRYLIKTRGQQVTLSCSPISGHRSVSWYQQTPGQGLQFLFEYFSETQRNKGNFPGRFSGRQFSNSRSEMNVSTLELGDSALYLCASSSRATDRSNTEAFFGQGTRLTVV.

Only one count was recorded for this clone. The chain recombines TRBV5-4 with TRBJ2-7; possibly TRBD1 for D (5 bases). The germline gives CDR1 SGHNT, CDR2 YYREEE (reference sequence). This CDR3 has 12 amino acids. Trimming took off 4 bases at V and 2 bases at J, with 7 bases between the two ends. The CDR3 here is CASSKDTYEQYF. The DNA for the CDR3 is TGTGCCAGCAGCAAGGACACCTACGAGCAGTACTTC.

This chain joins TRBV7-8 and TRBJ2-3; D not resolved. Trimming removed 2 bases at V and 1 base at J, with 13 bases between. This CDR3 spans 16 amino acids. Germline CDR1 reads SGHVS; CDR2 reads FQNEAQ. CDR3 sequence reads: CASSLYSGWGTDTQYF. The CDR3 DNA is TGTGCCAGCAGCTTATACTCAGGCTGGGGCACAGATACGCAGTATTTT.

The sample holds one count of this clone. This chain connects TRBV5-1 to TRBJ2-2; 11 bases map to TRBD1. Per the germline V gene, CDR1 is SGHRS and CDR2 is YFSETQ. CDR3 size: 15 residues. With 4 bases clipped from V and 3 bases from J, the junction kept 2 bases outside the gene matches. The CDR3 here is CASSEGQGDTGELFF. CDR3 nucleotides: TGCGCCAGCAGCGAGGGACAGGGGGACACCGGGGAGCTGTTTTTT. The full variable domain, its missing parts supplied by reference TRBV5-1 and TRBJ2-2, is KAGVTQTPRYLIKTRGQQVTLSCSPISGHRSVSWYQQTPGQGLQFLFEYFSETQRNKGNFPGRFSGRQFSNSRSEMNVSTLELGDSALYLCASSEGQGDTGELFFGEGSRLTVL.

The chain employs TRBV2 and TRBJ2-7; D gene unclear. With 6 bases removed from V and 3 bases from J, the gap between germline ends came to 6 bases. Germline-derived CDR1 and CDR2 are SNHLY and FYNNEI. The CDR3 is 11 residues long. The chain's CDR3 is CASSLGYEQYF. CDR3 sequence (DNA): TGTGCCAGCAGCCTCGGCTACGAGCAGTACTTC. The full variable domain, in which reference TRBV2 and TRBJ2-7 provide the parts outside the CDR3, is EPEVTQTPSHQVTQMGQEVILRCVPISNHLYFYWYRQILGQKVEFLVSFYNNEISEKSEIFDDQFSVERPDGSNFTLKIRSTKLEDSAMYFCASSLGYEQYFGPGTRLTVT.

This chain links TRBV5-1 with TRBJ2-5; 13 nucleotides match TRBD2. J lost 6 bases, V lost 2 bases, and 4 bases had no gene match. Germline loops: CDR1 SGHRS, CDR2 YFSETQ. There are 15 residues in the CDR3. In nucleotides, the CDR3 is TGCGCCAGCAGCTTTACTAGCGGGGGGGTACAGACCCAGTACTTC. Protein product: CASSFTSGGVQTQYF. Full variable domain (missing parts from reference TRBV5-1 and TRBJ2-5): KAGVTQTPRYLIKTRGQQVTLSCSPISGHRSVSWYQQTPGQGLQFLFEYFSETQRNKGNFPGRFSGRQFSNSRSEMNVSTLELGDSALYLCASSFTSGGVQTQYFGPGTRLLVL.

This clone was picked up one time. This sequence joins TRBV7-3 and TRBJ1-5; D unclear. Trimming pared 0 bases from V and 0 bases from J, leaving 9 bases between. CDR1 is SGHTA and CDR2 is FQGTGA in the germline V gene. This CDR3 has 16 residues. As DNA, the CDR3 is TGTGCCAGCAGCTTAACGATGAGGTATAGCAATCAGCCCCAGCATTTT. This codes for CASSLTMRYSNQPQHF. Full variable domain (remainder filled in from reference TRBV7-3 and TRBJ1-5): GAGVSQTPSNKVTEKGKYVELRCDPISGHTALYWYRQSLGQGPEFLIYFQGTGAADDSGLPNDRFFAVRPEGSVSTLKIQRTERGDSAVYLCASSLTMRYSNQPQHFGDGTRLSIL.

The rearrangement uses TRBV6-5 and TRBJ1-5; D possibly corresponds to TRBD1 (5 bases). The ends were cut back, 8 bases at V and 0 bases at J, with 14 bases in the middle. The CDR3 sequence is 15 residues long. Germline CDR1 MNHEY, CDR2 SVGAGI. CDR3 coding DNA: TGTGCCAGCGCCCCTCAGGGACTTAGCAATCAGCCCCAGCATTTT. It specifies CASAPQGLSNQPQHF.

CDR3 in amino acids: CASSQTGVQPQHF. CDR3 coding DNA: TGCGCCAGCAGCCAAACAGGGGTTCAGCCCCAGCATTTT. The chain combines TRBV4-1 with TRBJ1-5, with 7 bases that match TRBD1. The CDR3 runs to 13 residues. The germline gives CDR1 MGHRA, CDR2 YSYEKL. The V segment lost 2 bases and the J segment 6 bases; nucleotides outside the gene matches: 1.

V and J are TRBV4-1 and TRBJ1-1, with unresolved D. The CDR3 spans 17 residues. With 1 base removed from V and 10 bases from J, the gap between germline ends came to 25 bases. Looked up from germline, CDR1 is MGHRA and CDR2 is YSYEKL. DNA for the CDR3: TGCGCCAGCAGCCAAGCGATCCCGGAGGTCCTCGCCCGGGGAGCTTTCTTT. Translated: CASSQAIPEVLARGAFF.

The rearrangement uses TRBV29-1 and TRBJ1-2; the match to TRBD1 covers 8 bases. Germline assignment: CDR1 SQVTM and CDR2 ANQGSEA. After removal of 8 bases from V and 3 bases from J, the junction contained 8 bases not matched to a gene. CDR3 length: 13 amino acids. The CDR3 loop is CSTWTGFDYGYTF. The CDR3 bases are TGCAGCACCTGGACAGGGTTTGACTATGGCTACACCTTC.

The chain joins TRBV25-1 to TRBJ1-2; 8 bases are shared with TRBD1. V lost 6 bases, J lost 4 bases, and 4 bases stayed unmatched. This CDR3 contains 13 residues. Germline CDR1 reads MGHDK; CDR2 reads SYGVNS. The DNA of the CDR3 is TGTGCCAGCAGCAGGGGGCTGGGCTATGGCTACACCTTC. Its protein product is CASSRGLGYGYTF.

The chain couples TRBV10-1 to TRBJ2-7; TRBD1 aligns across 10 bases. The CDR3 runs to 14 residues. V was pared by 3 bases and J by 5 bases, with 4 bases of the junction left unmatched. The V gene's germline CDR1 is WNHNN and CDR2 SYGVQD (reference sequence). As DNA, the CDR3 is TGCGCCAGCAGTGACGGGACAGGGGTCGACGAGCAGTACTTC. This translates into CASSDGTGVDEQYF.

The CDR3 sequence is CASSYGVDTGELFF. As DNA, the CDR3 is TGTGCCAGCAGTTACGGGGTCGACACCGGGGAGCTGTTTTTT. The chain recombines TRBV27 with TRBJ2-2, with a tentative D call TRBD2 (5 bases). Germline CDR1 is MNHEY and CDR2 is SMNVEV (reference sequence). CDR3 length: 14 amino acids. The V gene lost 4 bases and the J gene lost 3 bases, with 9 bases spanning the gap.

J is TRBJ1-2 and V is TRBV14; tentative D call: TRBD1 (5 bases). This CDR3 has 14 residues. Germline V gives CDR1 SGHDN, CDR2 FVKESK. Trimming shortened V by 0 bases and J by 8 bases, and 13 bases separated the two germline ends. CDR3 nucleotides: TGTGCCAGCAGCCAAGACAGGGCGGGATTGGGCTACACCTTC. Amino acids: CASSQDRAGLGYTF.

The rearrangement joins TRBV29-1 to TRBJ2-3, with D possibly TRBD2 on 7 matching bases. Trimming cost V 3 bases and J 5 bases, with 15 bases left between them. Germline loops: CDR1 SQVTM, CDR2 ANQGSEA. CDR3 length equals 14 residues. The CDR3 here is CSVEGGGGRDTQYF. The CDR3 DNA sequence: TGCAGCGTTGAGGGAGGGGGTGGAAGAGATACGCAGTATTTT.

A note on this clone: The same CDR3 is also encoded by other DNA sequences in this sample. V gene TRBV5-1 combines with J gene TRBJ2-7; D not certain. Germline V gene data show CDR1 as SGHRS and CDR2 as YFSETQ. The germline V and J ends were trimmed by 0 bases and 5 bases, with 3 bases remaining between them. The CDR3 length is 11 residues. CDR3 DNA sequence: TGCGCCAGCAGCTTGGTAAACGAGCAGTACTTC. Amino acids: CASSLVNEQYF.